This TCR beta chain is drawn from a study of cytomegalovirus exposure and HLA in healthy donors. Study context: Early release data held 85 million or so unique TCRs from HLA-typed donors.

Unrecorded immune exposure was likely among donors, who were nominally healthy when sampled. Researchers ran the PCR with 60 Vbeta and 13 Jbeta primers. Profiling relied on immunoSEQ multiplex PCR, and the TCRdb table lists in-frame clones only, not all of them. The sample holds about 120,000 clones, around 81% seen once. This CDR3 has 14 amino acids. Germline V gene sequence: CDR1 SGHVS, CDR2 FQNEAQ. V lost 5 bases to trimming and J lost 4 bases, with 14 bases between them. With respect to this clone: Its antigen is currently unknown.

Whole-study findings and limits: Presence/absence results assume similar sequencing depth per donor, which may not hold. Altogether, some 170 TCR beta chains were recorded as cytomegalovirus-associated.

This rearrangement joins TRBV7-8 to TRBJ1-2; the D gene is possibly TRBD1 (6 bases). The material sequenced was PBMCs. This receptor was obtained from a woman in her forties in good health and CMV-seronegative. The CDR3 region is CASSPRGQIYGYTF. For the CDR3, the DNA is TGTGCCAGCAGCCCTCGTGGACAGATCTATGGCTACACCTTC. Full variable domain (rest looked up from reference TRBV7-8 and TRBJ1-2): GAGVSQSPRYKVAKRGQDVALRCDPISGHVSLFWYQQALGQGPEFLTYFQNEAQLDKSGLPSDRFFAERPEGSVSTLKIQRTQQEDSAVYLCASSPRGQIYGYTFGSGTRLTVV.